Described below is a single TCR beta chain sequence and its context. Diagnostic criteria defined recently for definite or probable disease were met by the Susac syndrome patients. Germline CDR1 LGHDT, CDR2 YNNKEL (reference sequence). Trimming left V 5 bases short and J 3 bases short, with 5 bases between. This CDR3 has 11 residues. Reverse transcription used about 0.45 to 1 ug RNA and random hexamers. Across 54 Vbeta and 13 Jbeta, TCR beta CDR3 was amplified with immunoSEQ multiplex PCR. Each CDR3 protein is one row after TCRdb ran MiXCR on the immunoSEQ multiplex PCR reads. The profile shows 65,000 to 95,000 distinct CDR3 sequences, 94% of them singletons. The sample comes from a study of CD8 T cells in Susac syndrome. Looking at the study overall: Clinical remission applied to under ten sequenced Susac syndrome patients, and about 6 had active disease. At the time of blood draw, patients with Susac syndrome were therapy-naive, receiving corticosteroids, or receiving intravenous immunoglobulin alone.

This chain joins TRBV3-1 and TRBJ2-7; D gene ambiguous. The receptor's source is a human donor with Susac syndrome. Material: CD8+ T cells from PBMCs. For the CDR3, the DNA is TGTGCCAGCAGCGCTTACTACGAGCAGTACTTC. This encodes CASSAYYEQYF.